These T cell receptor beta chains were read from a single sample in a study of PD-1 blockade in classical Hodgkin lymphoma. Profiling relied on immunoSEQ multiplex PCR, and the TCRdb table lists in-frame clones only, not all of them. The data hold fewer than 15,000 clones, with roughly 80% observed a single time. Sequenced here: peripheral blood mononuclear cells (PBMCs), sampled at baseline. The receptors were sampled from a human donor with classical Hodgkin lymphoma. Each CDR3 is given with its conserved first and last residue. D genes are given only for firm matches. Expanded clones are given a class, and other clones once, few, many or no size at all.

d_call j_call v_call clone_size cdr3_nt cdr3_aa
- TRBJ1-1 TRBV19 - TGTGCCAGTAGTCATCGACCCTTTGGGAGCACTGAAGCTTTCTTT CASSHRPFGSTEAFF
TRBD2 TRBJ2-4 TRBV2 - TGTGCCAGCAGTGAAGAGGGGAGACTAGCGGGGAGCAAAAACATTCAGTACTTC CASSEEGRLAGSKNIQYF
TRBD1 TRBJ1-2 TRBV6-1 - TGTGCCACCTCCGGGACAGGCTATGGCTACACCTTC CATSGTGYGYTF
- TRBJ2-7 TRBV10-3 - TGTGCCATCAGTGAATTGGCGGGTATCGGCGAGCAGTACTTC CAISELAGIGEQYF
TRBD1 TRBJ1-5 TRBV28 - TGTGCCAGCAGTACCGGGACAGGGTATCAGCCCCAGCATTTT CASSTGTGYQPQHF
TRBD2 TRBJ2-7 TRBV7-9 - TGTGCCAGCAGCTTAACCACTAGCGGGCCACCATCATACTACGAGCAGTACTTC CASSLTTSGPPSYYEQYF
TRBD1 TRBJ2-2 TRBV5-1 once TGCGCCAGCAGCGGGACAGGGACTACCGGGGAGCTGTTTTTT CASSGTGTTGELFF
- TRBJ2-7 TRBV5-4 - TGTGCCAGCAGCTTTCCCGGGACAAACTCCTACGAGCAGTACTTC CASSFPGTNSYEQYF
TRBD1 TRBJ2-1 TRBV6-5 - TGTGCCAGCAGGGGAACGACAGGGCCGGATGAGCAGTTCTTC CASRGTTGPDEQFF
- TRBJ2-4 TRBV2 - TGTGCCAGCAGCCAAAGTGGGGGGGAGGACAGCAAAAACATTCAGTACTTC CASSQSGGEDSKNIQYF
- TRBJ1-1 TRBV6-1 - TGTGCCGCCAGGACGTATTCTGGGAACACTGAAGCTTTCTTT CAARTYSGNTEAFF
TRBD1 TRBJ2-1 TRBV29-1 - TGCAGCGTTGAAGGCAGGGGGCTAAATGAGCAGTTCTTC CSVEGRGLNEQFF
TRBD2 TRBJ2-7 TRBV19 - TGTGCCAGTGGGAGGACTAGCGCGTCGGACGAGCAGTACTTC CASGRTSASDEQYF
- TRBJ1-5 TRBV19 once TGTGCCAGTAGTATAGGCAGCTCAGGGCTTCAGCCCCAGCATTTT CASSIGSSGLQPQHF
- TRBJ2-2 TRBV5-1 - TGCGCCAGCAGCTTCGGGGGACGCACCGGGGAGCTGTTTTTT CASSFGGRTGELFF
TRBD1 TRBJ1-1 TRBV7-9 - TGTGCCAGCAGGGCGACAGGGGGAGGGAGCTCTGAAGCTTTCTTT CASRATGGGSSEAFF
- TRBJ2-7 TRBV5-1 - TGCGCCAGCAGCTCTACAGGACTCCAGGCCTACGAGCAGTACTTC CASSSTGLQAYEQYF
- TRBJ2-3 TRBV7-6 few TGTGCCAGCAGCTTAGTCAGCACAGATACGCAGTATTTT CASSLVSTDTQYF